This TCR beta chain was retrieved from a study of blood T cell repertoires in COVID-19. This clone has only a few counts. TCRdb keeps only in-frame clones here, not all; method: immunoSEQ multiplex PCR. The sample lists about 380,000 clones; about 88% were seen once. The CDR3 covers 14 residues. V shed 8 bases and J shed 0 bases, with 11 bases lying between them. The germline CDR1 and CDR2 sequences are MNHEY and SVGAGI. This chain connects TRBV6-5 to TRBJ2-1; a possible D gene is TRBD2 (5 bases). Material for sequencing was PBMCs or T cells enriched from blood (not recorded which). This clonotype originated in a woman between 18 and 29 years old who had recovered from COVID-19. The chain's CDR3 is CASEAGSSYNEQFF. The CDR3 coding sequence is TGTGCCAGCGAGGCGGGCAGCTCCTACAATGAGCAGTTCTTC.